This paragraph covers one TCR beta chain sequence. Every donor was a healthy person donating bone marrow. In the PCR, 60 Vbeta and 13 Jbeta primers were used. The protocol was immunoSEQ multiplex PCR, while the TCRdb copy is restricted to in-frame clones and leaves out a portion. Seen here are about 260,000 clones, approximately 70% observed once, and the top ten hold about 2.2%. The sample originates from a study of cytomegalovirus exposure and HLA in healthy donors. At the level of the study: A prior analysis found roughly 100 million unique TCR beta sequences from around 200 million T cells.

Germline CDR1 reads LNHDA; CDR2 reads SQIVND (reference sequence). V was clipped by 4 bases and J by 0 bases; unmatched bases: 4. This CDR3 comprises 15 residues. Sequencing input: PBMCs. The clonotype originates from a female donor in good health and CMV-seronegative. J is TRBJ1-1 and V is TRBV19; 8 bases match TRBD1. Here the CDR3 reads CASSKTGAMNTEAFF. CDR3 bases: TGTGCCAGTAGTAAGACAGGGGCTATGAACACTGAAGCTTTCTTT.